This T cell receptor (beta chain) was sequenced for a study of T-cell memory formation after mild COVID-19. Regarding the study as a whole: A second wave of clones peaked on day 37, and their SARS-CoV-2 specificity went unconfirmed. Researchers report contracting CD4+ clones mostly in CM and EM, with CD8+ clones in EMRA. The study found balanced CD4/CD8 in clones contracting day 15 to 85 and a CD4+ lean in later expanders.

This clonotype showed up just a few times. The antigen is not known. The CDR3 covers 14 residues. Between the trimmed V and J ends, which lost 6 bases and 4 bases, there was a span of 13 bases. Constant-segment primers served in 5'RACE that generated TCR alpha and TCR beta cDNA libraries bearing sample barcodes and UMIs. MiXCR was run by TCRdb on the 5' RACE reads, yielding one entry per CDR3 protein. The profile shows about 410,000 distinct CDR3 sequences, less than 25% of them singletons. V usage is TRBV12-3 or TRBV12-4 and J usage is TRBJ1-5; perhaps TRBD1 as D (5 bases). The source is an adult woman who had mild COVID-19 (a few samples of this study predate the infection). Cell type and time point are not known. Material for sequencing was PBMCs or a T cell subset sorted from them (not recorded which). The CDR3 nucleotides are TGTGCCAGCAGGATGGGGGGTTTGAATCAGCCCCAGCATTTT. Translated, it gives CASRMGGLNQPQHF.